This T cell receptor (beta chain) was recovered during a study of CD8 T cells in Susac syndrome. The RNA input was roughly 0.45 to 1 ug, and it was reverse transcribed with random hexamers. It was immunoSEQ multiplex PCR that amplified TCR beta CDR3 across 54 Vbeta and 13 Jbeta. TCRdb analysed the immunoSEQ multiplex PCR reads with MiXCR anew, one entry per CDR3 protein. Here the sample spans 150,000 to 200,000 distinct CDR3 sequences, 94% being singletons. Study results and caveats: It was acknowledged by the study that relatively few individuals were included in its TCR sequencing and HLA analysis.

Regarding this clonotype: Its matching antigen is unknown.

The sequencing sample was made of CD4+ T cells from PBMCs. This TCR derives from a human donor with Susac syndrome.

Written as DNA, the CDR3 is TGTGCCAGCAGCAAACTAGGGAAGGGACTGTTCTTC. Translated: CASSKLGKGLFF. This chain joins TRBV21-1 and TRBJ2-1; the D call TRBD2 from the table was never checked on the DNA. TRBV21-1 is labeled a pseudogene. The length of the CDR3 is 12 residues.